Below are 17 T cell receptor beta chains sequenced from a single sample in a study of post-analysis software for immune sequencing data. The study, taken as a whole, reports: TRBV segments more frequent in patients than in controls numbered a few and included TRBV5-6, TRBV5-1 and TRBV20-1.

What these receptors recognize is not known. Incorporated into the TCR beta cDNA libraries were unique molecular identifiers, which served to reduce PCR and sequencing biases. One entry per CDR3 protein, called by TCRdb with MiXCR from the PCR reads. The table has around 770,000 distinct CDR3 sequences, about 45% seen once. The sample was blood. The source is a girl aged 5-17 years with multiple sclerosis.

J is TRBJ1-2 and V is TRBV19; weak D call: TRBD1 (5 bases). The germline gives CDR1 LNHDA, CDR2 SQIVND (reference sequence). The CDR3 consists of 11 residues. The germline V and J ends were trimmed by 11 bases and 8 bases, with 15 bases remaining between them. CDR3 bases: TGTGCCGGCGGGACTCCTCGAGGCTACACCTTC. Protein sequence: CAGGTPRGYTF.

The chain couples TRBV12-3 or TRBV12-4 to TRBJ2-7; 11 nucleotides agree with TRBD2. The ends lost 2 bases at V and 2 bases at J; junction bases unmatched: 2. The CDR3 is 15 amino acids. DNA of the CDR3: TGTGCCAGCAGTTTAACTAGCGGGGGCGCCTACGAGCAGTACTTC. Amino acids: CASSLTSGGAYEQYF.

The rearrangement uses TRBV9 and TRBJ1-1; tentatively, D is TRBD1 (6 bases). CDR1 and CDR2 from the germline V gene are SGDLS and YYNGEE. The CDR3 sequence is 13 residues long. V lost 3 bases and J 7 bases, leaving 13 bases between the germline ends. Here the CDR3 DNA reads TGTGCCAGCAGCGCCTGGGGGGGGCATGAAGCTTTCTTT. Its protein is CASSAWGGHEAFF. Using reference TRBV9 and TRBJ1-1 for the parts outside the CDR3, the full variable domain is DSGVTQTPKHLITATGQRVTLRCSPRSGDLSVYWYQQSLDQGLQFLIQYYNGEERAKGNILERFSAQQFPDLHSELNLSSLELGDSALYFCASSAWGGHEAFFGQGTRLTVV.

Only a few counts were recorded for this clonotype. V is TRBV24-1 and J is TRBJ2-4; TRBD1 is a possible D gene (6 bases). This CDR3 region has 12 residues. V was clipped by 4 bases and J by 9 bases, with 9 bases between them. Germline CDR1 reads KGHDR; CDR2 reads SFDVKD. The CDR3 region is CATSETGSIQYF. For the CDR3, the DNA is TGTGCCACCAGTGAAACAGGGTCCATTCAGTACTTC.

The table lists this clonotype with a few counts. This CDR3 is CASSHGVYNSPLHF. CDR3 coding DNA: TGCGCCAGCAGCCACGGCGTCTATAATTCACCCCTCCACTTT. The V call is TRBV4-3, the J call TRBJ1-6; D is undetermined. The CDR3 loop spans 14 amino acids. With 3 bases removed from V and 3 bases from J, the gap between germline ends came to 6 bases. The germline V gene has CDR1 LGHNA and CDR2 YSLEER.

CDR3 DNA: TGTGCCAGCAGTGAAGCAGCAGGGGCTGGGGCCTACGAGCAGTACTTC. Translation: CASSEAAGAGAYEQYF. V usage is TRBV6-1 and J usage is TRBJ2-7; D perhaps matches TRBD1 (6 bases). Per germline, CDR1 MNHNS and CDR2 SASEGT. This CDR3 is built from 16 residues. V was trimmed by 0 bases and J by 2 bases, leaving 14 bases between them.

This chain connects TRBV7-9 to TRBJ2-4; no clear D gene. Matching the DNA end better, TRBJ2-7 makes the J call doubtful. Germline CDR1 reads SEHNR; CDR2 reads FQNEAQ (reference sequence). The CDR3 spans 12 residues. CDR3 residues: CASSRTVFEQYF. CDR3 coding DNA: TGTGCCAGCAGCCGCACCGTCTTCGAGCAGTACTTC.

The chain combines TRBV7-9 with TRBJ2-1; D is undetermined. The germline gives CDR1 SEHNR, CDR2 FQNEAQ (reference sequence). Trimming pared 5 bases from V and 7 bases from J, leaving 12 bases between. This CDR3 has 13 residues. The CDR3 here is CASSISSRNEQFF. The CDR3 DNA is TGTGCCAGCAGCATCTCGTCTAGAAATGAGCAGTTCTTC.

The chain recombines TRBV29-1 with TRBJ2-5; 10 bases align to TRBD1. Germline V gives CDR1 SQVTM, CDR2 ANQGSEA. Trimming at V came to 2 bases and at J to 5 bases, leaving 14 bases not matched to a gene. The CDR3 length is 17 residues. This CDR3 is CSVESDLGTGVMETQYF. In nucleotides, the CDR3 is TGCAGCGTTGAATCGGATCTGGGGACAGGGGTAATGGAGACCCAGTACTTC.

This clonotype came up a few times. V is TRBV20-1 and J is TRBJ1-5; no firm D call. The V end was cut by 0 bases, the J end by 2 bases, with 14 bases between. The germline V gene has CDR1 DFQATT and CDR2 SNEGSKA (reference sequence). CDR3 length: 16 amino acids. The CDR3 DNA reads TGCAGTGCTAGAGATAGATCCTTAGGGCGCAATCAGCCCCAGCATTTT. Protein: CSARDRSLGRNQPQHF.

The chain is built from TRBV7-2 and TRBJ2-7, with D maybe TRBD2 (6 bases). The CDR3 is made up of 14 amino acids. Germline CDR1 and CDR2: SGHTA and FQGNSA. The V end was cut by 5 bases, the J end by 12 bases, with 23 bases between. The CDR3 is CASSVDGLQETRYF. For the CDR3, the DNA is TGTGCCAGCAGCGTCGACGGACTACAAGAGACCCGGTACTTC.

J is TRBJ1-2 and V is TRBV6-5; D might be TRBD1 (5 bases). The V end lost 6 bases, the J end lost 8 bases, and 13 bases lay between the germline ends. The V gene's germline CDR1 is MNHEY and CDR2 SVGAGI. CDR3 size: 12 residues. Here the CDR3 reads CASRDPQAGYTF. The CDR3, as DNA: TGTGCCAGCAGGGACCCACAGGCCGGCTACACCTTC.

This chain connects TRBV30 to TRBJ1-1; D gene ambiguous. The V end was cut by 3 bases, the J end by 5 bases, with 10 bases between. This CDR3 is 12 amino acids long. The germline gives CDR1 GTSNPN, CDR2 SVGIG (reference sequence). The CDR3 DNA follows: TGTGCCTGGAGACACACGGGTACTGAAGCTTTCTTT. Translating gives CAWRHTGTEAFF.

This clonotype was seen a handful of times. J is TRBJ1-1 and V is TRBV13; D remains ambiguous. Germline values: CDR1 PRHDT, CDR2 FYEKMQ (reference sequence). Trimming pared 0 bases from V and 8 bases from J, leaving 7 bases between. The CDR3 runs to 12 residues. CDR3 DNA sequence: TGTGCCAGCAGCTTAGGCACCCTGGAAGCTTTCTTT. Amino acids: CASSLGTLEAFF.

The chain is built from TRBV19 and TRBJ2-7; D tentatively fits TRBD1 or TRBD2 (5 bases each). This CDR3 is built from 15 residues. The V and J ends lost 6 bases and 2 bases respectively, with 17 bases between them. Germline CDR1 is LNHDA and CDR2 is SQIVND (reference sequence). The CDR3 DNA reads as TGTGCCAGTAGCAGTCCCGGGACGGCTCCCTACGAGCAGTACTTC. This sequence encodes CASSSPGTAPYEQYF.

The chain is built from TRBV20-1 and TRBJ2-7; tentatively, D is TRBD1 (6 bases). CDR1 DFQATT and CDR2 SNEGSKA come from the germline V gene (reference sequence). The CDR3 sequence is 13 residues long. V shed 5 bases and J shed 2 bases, with 13 bases lying between them. Here the CDR3 DNA reads TGCAGTGCTGACGACAGGACGACCTACGAGCAGTACTTC. Its protein product is CSADDRTTYEQYF.

This clonotype came up a few times. The genes are TRBV29-1 and TRBJ2-7; 8 bases fit TRBD1. The CDR3 covers 15 residues. V lost 4 bases to trimming and J lost 3 bases; unmatched junction nucleotides: 11. Germline V gene lookup returns CDR1 SQVTM and CDR2 ANQGSEA. The CDR3: CSVGPTGVGHYEQYF. CDR3 bases: TGCAGCGTTGGACCGACAGGGGTTGGGCACTACGAGCAGTACTTC.